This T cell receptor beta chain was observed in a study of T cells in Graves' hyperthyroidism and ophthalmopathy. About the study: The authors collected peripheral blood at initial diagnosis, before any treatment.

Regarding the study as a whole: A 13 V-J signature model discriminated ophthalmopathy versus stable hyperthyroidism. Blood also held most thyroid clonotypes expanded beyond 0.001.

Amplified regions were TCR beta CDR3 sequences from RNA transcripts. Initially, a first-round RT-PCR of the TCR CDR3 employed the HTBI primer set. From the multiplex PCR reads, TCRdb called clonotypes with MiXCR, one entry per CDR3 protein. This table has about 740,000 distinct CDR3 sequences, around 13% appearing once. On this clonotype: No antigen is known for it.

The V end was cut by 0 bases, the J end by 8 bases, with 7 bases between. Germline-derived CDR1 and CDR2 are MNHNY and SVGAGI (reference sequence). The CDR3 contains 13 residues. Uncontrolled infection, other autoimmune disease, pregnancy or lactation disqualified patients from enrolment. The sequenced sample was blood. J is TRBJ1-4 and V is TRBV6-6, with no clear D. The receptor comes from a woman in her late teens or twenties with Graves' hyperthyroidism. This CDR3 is CASSYSPGEKLFF. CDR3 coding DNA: TGTGCCAGCAGTTACTCCCCCGGAGAAAAACTGTTTTTT.